What follows are 23 T cell receptor beta chains derived from one specimen sequenced in a study of cytomegalovirus exposure and HLA in healthy donors. PCR employed 60 Vbeta and 13 Jbeta primers. This table comes from immunoSEQ multiplex PCR, and its TCRdb copy is limited to in-frame clones, with some not included. The sample lists fewer than 100,000 clones; roughly 8.2% were seen once. The sequenced material came from PBMCs. The receptor source for this set is a man in his fifties or sixties in good health and CMV-seronegative.

The chain combines TRBV28 with TRBJ2-3; 7 bases are a match to TRBD2. Unmatched junction bases numbered 8, after V lost 5 bases and J lost 6 bases. Germline CDR1 is MDHEN and CDR2 is SYDVKM. The CDR3 contains 14 residues. In DNA form, the CDR3 reads TGTGCCAGCAGTGCTGGGGGGGATACGGATACGCAGTATTTT. This codes for CASSAGGDTDTQYF.

This clone was counted only a few times. The chain recombines TRBV27 with TRBJ2-2, with D possibly being TRBD2 (6 bases). V lost 6 bases, J lost 2 bases, and 10 bases lay in between. In germline, CDR1 is MNHEY, CDR2 SMNVEV (reference sequence). The CDR3 has 14 residues. The CDR3 bases are TGTGCCAGCAGCCGCGGGGTAAACACCGGGGAGCTGTTTTTT. It codes for CASSRGVNTGELFF.

On this clone itself: The junction departs from germline at one end; a sequencing error may be responsible. The chain combines TRBV15 with TRBJ1-2; D not resolved. The CDR3 is 15 amino acids. Per germline, CDR1 LNHNV and CDR2 YYDKDF (reference sequence). The CDR3 region is CATSRDYRTRYGHTF. The CDR3 coding sequence is TGTGCCACCAGCAGAGATTACAGAACCCGCTATGGCCACACCTTC.

This clone was seen a handful of times. Mismatch with germline at one junction end may stem from a read error. CDR3 nucleotides: TGTGCTAGCAGCTTAGGACTAGCGGGAGGTGTAAATGAGCAGTTCTTC. It specifies CASSLGLAGGVNEQFF. V usage is TRBV7-7 and J usage is TRBJ2-1; TRBD2 aligns across 14 bases. Per the germline V gene, CDR1 is SSHAT and CDR2 is FNYEAQ (reference sequence). The CDR3 is made up of 16 amino acids.

With regard to this clone: The junction differs from germline at one of its ends, possibly a read error. The rearrangement uses TRBV28 and TRBJ2-7; D gene uncertain. The CDR3 runs to 15 residues. The germline V gene encodes CDR1 MDHEN and CDR2 SYDVKM. The CDR3 region has the DNA TGTGCCAGCAGCCTTCTCGGCGGAGACCTCTACGCGCAGTACTTC. This sequence encodes CASSLLGGDLYAQYF.

This clone occurred a few times. As the CDR3 is not closed by the conserved phenylalanine or tryptophan, this likely results from a read error. The chain couples TRBV28 to TRBJ1-2; weak D call: TRBD1 (5 bases). This CDR3 has 11 amino acids. With 8 bases removed from V and 6 bases from J, the gap between germline ends came to 10 bases. Germline CDR1 is MDHEN and CDR2 is SYDVKM. In DNA, the CDR3 is TGTGCCAGCCGGACACCTCATGGCTACACCGTC. It translates to CASRTPHGYTV.

This clone was counted a few times. The V and J genes are TRBV5-1 and TRBJ1-2, with 7 positions matching TRBD1. J lost 1 base, V lost 2 bases, and 8 bases had no gene match. CDR3 length: 16 amino acids. Germline V lookup: CDR1 SGHRS, CDR2 YFSETQ. CDR3 bases: TGCGCCAGCAGCTTAGGTAACAGGGGCCTTAACTATGGCTACACCTTC. Translated, it gives CASSLGNRGLNYGYTF. Full variable domain (rest looked up from reference TRBV5-1 and TRBJ1-2): KAGVTQTPRYLIKTRGQQVTLSCSPISGHRSVSWYQQTPGQGLQFLFEYFSETQRNKGNFPGRFSGRQFSNSRSEMNVSTLELGDSALYLCASSLGNRGLNYGYTFGSGTRLTVV.

The chain employs TRBV4-1 and TRBJ2-7; possible D gene TRBD1, 6 bases. V was clipped by 3 bases and J by 0 bases, with 15 bases between them. The CDR3 sequence is 16 residues long. Germline CDR1 MGHRA, CDR2 YSYEKL. The CDR3, as DNA: TGCGCCAGCAGCCATATTGGACAGTCTAGCTCCTACGAGCAGTACTTC. Its translation is CASSHIGQSSSYEQYF.

V is TRBV6-5 and J is TRBJ1-2; the match to TRBD1 covers 10 bases. Germline V gene sequence: CDR1 MNHEY, CDR2 SVGAGI. Trimming took 7 bases from V and 7 from J; bases not matched to a gene: 9. There are 14 residues in the CDR3. CDR3 residues: CASTAIGTGAGYTF. The CDR3 DNA reads TGTGCCAGCACCGCAATCGGGACAGGGGCTGGCTACACCTTC.

Regarding this clone: The identical CDR3 is also encoded by other nucleotide sequences in the sample. V gene TRBV7-3 combines with J gene TRBJ2-2, with a possible D match to TRBD1 (6 bases). The CDR3 is made up of 14 amino acids. The germline gives CDR1 SGHTA, CDR2 FQGTGA. V lost 3 bases, J lost 1 base, and 6 bases lay in between. This chain's CDR3 is CASSLGQNTGELFF. Written as DNA, the CDR3 is TGTGCCAGCAGCTTGGGACAGAACACCGGGGAGCTGTTTTTT. Looking up the rest from reference TRBV7-3 and TRBJ2-2 gives the full variable domain: GAGVSQTPSNKVTEKGKYVELRCDPISGHTALYWYRQSLGQGPEFLIYFQGTGAADDSGLPNDRFFAVRPEGSVSTLKIQRTERGDSAVYLCASSLGQNTGELFFGEGSRLTVL.

This chain connects TRBV9 to TRBJ2-5, with TRBD2 matching 12 bases. With V trimmed by 0 bases and J by 2 bases, 2 bases remained unmatched. CDR3 length: 16 amino acids. Germline CDR1 reads SGDLS; CDR2 reads YYNGEE. The CDR3 spells CASSVGTSGVQETQYF. DNA for the CDR3: TGTGCCAGCAGCGTAGGGACTAGCGGGGTACAAGAGACCCAGTACTTC. Complete variable domain (other parts from reference TRBV9 and TRBJ2-5): DSGVTQTPKHLITATGQRVTLRCSPRSGDLSVYWYQQSLDQGLQFLIQYYNGEERAKGNILERFSAQQFPDLHSELNLSSLELGDSALYFCASSVGTSGVQETQYFGPGTRLLVL.

This clone was picked up a small number of times. Here the CDR3 reads CASSYDPSGGQETQYF. CDR3 nucleotide sequence: TGTGCCAGCAGTTACGATCCTAGCGGGGGCCAAGAGACCCAGTACTTC. The chain uses TRBV6-5 and TRBJ2-5; 10 bases align to TRBD2. In germline, CDR1 is MNHEY, CDR2 SVGAGI. The CDR3 sequence is 16 residues long. Germline trimming cut 2 bases from V and 1 base from J; bases unmatched to any gene: 4.

The gene calls are TRBV29-1 and TRBJ2-2; 8 bases align to TRBD1. The V gene end was trimmed by 6 bases and the J gene end by 4 bases; junction bases not matched to a gene: 7. Germline CDR1 SQVTM, CDR2 ANQGSEA. The CDR3 spans 14 residues. The CDR3 region has the DNA TGCAGCGTCGCCGGGACAGGCCCCACCGGGGAGCTGTTTTTT. Its protein product is CSVAGTGPTGELFF.

This clone was counted between two and nine times. The chain has TRBV7-9 and TRBJ2-3; D call uncertain. The germline V gene has CDR1 SEHNR and CDR2 FQNEAQ (reference sequence). Trimming shortened V by 5 bases and J by 4 bases, and 13 bases separated the two germline ends. The CDR3 spans 14 residues. CDR3 nucleotides: TGTGCCAGCAGCCCCCCCAGTAGCCCAGATACGCAGTATTTT. Its protein product is CASSPPSSPDTQYF.

This rearrangement joins TRBV11-2 to TRBJ1-2, with TRBD1 identical over 8 bases. CDR1 SGHAT and CDR2 FQNNGV come from the germline V gene. Germline trimming cut 1 base from V and 3 bases from J; bases unmatched to any gene: 10. The CDR3 length is 17 residues. CDR3 in amino acids: CASSLVSGTGLYYGYTF. CDR3 in DNA: TGTGCCAGCAGCTTAGTTTCTGGGACAGGATTATACTATGGCTACACCTTC. The variable domain in full, with the rest retrieved from reference TRBV11-2 and TRBJ1-2, is EAGVAQSPRYKIIEKRQSVAFWCNPISGHATLYWYQQILGQGPKLLIQFQNNGVVDDSQLPKDRFSAERLKGVDSTLKIQPAKLEDSAVYLCASSLVSGTGLYYGYTFGSGTRLTVV.

This clone has more than one count but fewer than ten. The chain combines TRBV7-9 with TRBJ2-5, with 7 bases fitting TRBD1. The J segment lost 0 bases and the V segment lost 5 bases, leaving 9 bases of the junction unmatched. Germline V gene data show CDR1 as SEHNR and CDR2 as FQNEAQ (reference sequence). The CDR3 runs 16 residues. The CDR3, as DNA: TGTGCCAGCAGCACCCACAGGGGAATTCACCAAGAGACCCAGTACTTC. This encodes CASSTHRGIHQETQYF.

This clone was counted only a few times. The chain recombines TRBV28 with TRBJ2-6; TRBD2 matches at 10 bases. The CDR3 totals 19 residues. Losses at the gene ends were 5 bases for V and 1 base for J; bases not matched to a gene: 11. The germline gives CDR1 MDHEN, CDR2 SYDVKM. In DNA form, the CDR3 reads TGTGCCAGCAGTCCCTCTCTATTAGCGGGGGGTTCTGGGGCCAACGTCCTGACTTTC. As protein: CASSPSLLAGGSGANVLTF.

CDR3 sequence (DNA): TGCGCCAGCAGCTTGATTAGCGGGAGGGTCACAGATACGCAGTATTTT. This encodes CASSLISGRVTDTQYF. The chain combines TRBV5-1 with TRBJ2-3; 11 positions agree with TRBD2. The germline gives CDR1 SGHRS, CDR2 YFSETQ. V lost 1 base, J lost 2 bases, and 3 bases stayed unmatched. The CDR3 is 16 amino acids. Full variable domain (rest looked up from reference TRBV5-1 and TRBJ2-3): KAGVTQTPRYLIKTRGQQVTLSCSPISGHRSVSWYQQTPGQGLQFLFEYFSETQRNKGNFPGRFSGRQFSNSRSEMNVSTLELGDSALYLCASSLISGRVTDTQYFGPGTRLTVL.

This clone showed up just a few times. The J gene is TRBJ2-2, the V gene TRBV11-3; no clear D gene. The length of the CDR3 is 17 residues. The ends were cut back, 0 bases at V and 8 bases at J, with 19 bases in the middle. The V gene's germline CDR1 is SGHNT and CDR2 YENEEA. The CDR3 DNA follows: TGTGCCAGCAGCTTAGATCGGCGACACGGTAGATATGGGGAGCTGTTTTTT. Translation gives CASSLDRRHGRYGELFF.

This clone was observed a few times. At one end, the junction sequence differs from germline, possibly due to a read error. This chain links TRBV6-6 with TRBJ1-5; TRBD1 agrees at 8 bases. CDR3 length equals 13 residues. Germline CDR1 reads MNHNY; CDR2 reads SVGAGI (reference sequence). The CDR3 spells CASTGQGWQPQNF. The CDR3 DNA reads as TGTGCCAGCACCGGACAGGGTTGGCAGCCCCAGAATTTT.

The V gene is TRBV7-2, the J gene TRBJ1-4, with TRBD1 as a possible D gene (5 bases). Trimming cost V 5 bases and J 7 bases, with 17 bases left between them. CDR1 is SGHTA, CDR2 FQGNSA, per germline. This CDR3 comprises 15 residues. CDR3 DNA: TGTGCCAGCAGCCGACCCGACAGTCCGACTGAAAAACTGTTTTTT. The encoded protein is CASSRPDSPTEKLFF.

The chain joins TRBV7-9 to TRBJ1-1; 7 positions match TRBD1. This CDR3 is built from 13 residues. Germline CDR1 and CDR2: SEHNR and FQNEAQ (reference sequence). J was trimmed by 7 bases and V by 4 bases; bases with no gene match: 6. The CDR3 bases are TGTGCCAGCAGCTACTCACAGGGGAGTGAAGCTTTCTTT. Translation gives CASSYSQGSEAFF.

This clone appeared a few times. The rearrangement links TRBV28 to TRBJ1-6, with 12 bases identical to TRBD1. Germline V gene data show CDR1 as MDHEN and CDR2 as SYDVKM. With 2 bases clipped from V and 7 bases from J, the junction kept 3 bases outside the gene matches. The CDR3 loop spans 16 amino acids. CDR3 protein: CASSLMGTGGNSPLHF. As DNA, the CDR3 is TGTGCCAGCAGTTTAATGGGGACAGGGGGCAATTCACCCCTCCACTTT. Full variable domain (missing parts from reference TRBV28 and TRBJ1-6): DVKVTQSSRYLVKRTGEKVFLECVQDMDHENMFWYRQDPGLGLRLIYFSYDVKMKEKGDIPEGYSVSREKKERFSLILESASTNQTSMYLCASSLMGTGGNSPLHFGNGTRLTVT.